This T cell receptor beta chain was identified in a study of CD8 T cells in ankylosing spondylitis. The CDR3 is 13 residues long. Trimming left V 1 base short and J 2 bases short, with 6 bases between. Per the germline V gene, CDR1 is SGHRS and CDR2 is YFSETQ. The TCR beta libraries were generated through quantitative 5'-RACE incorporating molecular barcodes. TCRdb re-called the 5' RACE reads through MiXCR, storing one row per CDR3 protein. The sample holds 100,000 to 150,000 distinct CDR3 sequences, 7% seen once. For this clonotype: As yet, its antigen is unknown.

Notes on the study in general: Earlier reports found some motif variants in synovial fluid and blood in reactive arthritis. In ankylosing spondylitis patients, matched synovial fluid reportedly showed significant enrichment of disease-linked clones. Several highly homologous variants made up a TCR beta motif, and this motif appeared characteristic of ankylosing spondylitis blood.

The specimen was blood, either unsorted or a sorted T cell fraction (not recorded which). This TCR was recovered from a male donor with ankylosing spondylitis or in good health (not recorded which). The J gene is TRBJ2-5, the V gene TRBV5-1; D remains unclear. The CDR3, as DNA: TGCGCCAGCAGCTTGCCGGTTCAAGAGACCCAGTACTTC. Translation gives CASSLPVQETQYF.